This T cell receptor (beta chain) was recorded in a study of T cell responses to AZD1222 COVID-19 vaccine. Study conclusions and caveats: Unmutated regions of variants are reportedly targeted by nearly half of spike-specific TCRs. Spike-wide vaccine-associated CD4 TCRs dominated at 160-218 and 743-854.

Profiled with immunoSEQ multiplex PCR; TCRdb holds only in-frame clones, not every one. Among under 130,000 clones, around 87% were seen once, and the ten largest hold about 2.3%. Germline trimming cut 0 bases from V and 0 bases from J; bases unmatched to any gene: 20. The germline V gene has CDR1 LGHNA and CDR2 YSLEER. This CDR3 has 22 residues. A word on this clone: The antigen remains unidentified.

The source material was peripheral blood, sampled on day 0 of AZD1222 vaccination. The genes are TRBV4-3 and TRBJ1-1; 9 bases agree with TRBD1. This clonotype was obtained from an adult in good health. The CDR3 loop is CASSQDLGGTGWIGAMNTEAFF. In nucleotides, the CDR3 is TGCGCCAGCAGCCAAGATCTAGGGGGGACAGGGTGGATTGGGGCAATGAACACTGAAGCTTTCTTT.